Shown below are 4 T cell receptor beta chains from a single sample sequenced in a study of T cells expressing NK-cell markers. From the 5' RACE reads, TCRdb lists one entry per CDR3 protein and no DNA. The sample totals 300,000 or so distinct CDR3 sequences; its top ten clones hold about 4.2%. Sequenced: blood T cells: a sorted CD56 or NKG2C T cell subset, CD4+ or CD8+ T cells, or bulk PBMC T cells (not recorded which). All receptors derive from a woman between 18 and 75 years old in good health.

The V call is TRBV6-2 or TRBV6-3, the J call TRBJ1-2. The germline gives CDR1 MNHEY, CDR2 SVGEGT. CDR3 length: 12 amino acids. This CDR3 reads CAAETHTQGYTF.

V and J are TRBV20-1 and TRBJ2-2; TCRdb selects TRBD1, and the lack of DNA leaves this call unchecked. CDR1 and CDR2 from the germline V gene are DFQATT and SNEGSKA (reference sequence). This CDR3 region has 15 residues. The CDR3: CSATSTGGDTGELFF.

This CDR3 is CASSPREGRKYEQYF. The V and J genes are TRBV18 and TRBJ2-7; without DNA, the TCRdb call of TRBD1 cannot be checked. From germline, CDR1 is KGHSH and CDR2 LQKENI. The CDR3 runs to 15 residues.

The rearrangement uses TRBV7-3 and TRBJ2-7; TCRdb lists TRBD1, though no DNA is available to test this call. Germline lookup yields CDR1 SGHTA and CDR2 FQGTGA. The CDR3 is made up of 14 amino acids. The CDR3 here is CASSLLGVSSEQYF.